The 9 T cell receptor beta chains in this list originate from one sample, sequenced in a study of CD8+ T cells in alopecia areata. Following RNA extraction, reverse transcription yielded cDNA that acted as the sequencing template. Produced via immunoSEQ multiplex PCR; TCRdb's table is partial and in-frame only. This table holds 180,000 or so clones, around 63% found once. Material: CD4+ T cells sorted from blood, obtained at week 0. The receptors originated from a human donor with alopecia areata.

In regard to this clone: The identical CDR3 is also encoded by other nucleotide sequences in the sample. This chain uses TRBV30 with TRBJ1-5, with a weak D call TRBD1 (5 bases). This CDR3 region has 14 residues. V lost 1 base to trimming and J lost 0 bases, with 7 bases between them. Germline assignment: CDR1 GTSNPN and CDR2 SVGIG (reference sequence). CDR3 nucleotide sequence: TGTGCCTGGAGTGAGGGGTATAGCAATCAGCCCCAGCATTTT. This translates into CAWSEGYSNQPQHF.

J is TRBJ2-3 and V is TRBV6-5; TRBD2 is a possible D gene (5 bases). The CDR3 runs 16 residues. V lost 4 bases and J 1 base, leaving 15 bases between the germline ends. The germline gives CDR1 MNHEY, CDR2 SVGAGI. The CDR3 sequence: CASSWSGSERTDTQYF. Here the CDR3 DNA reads TGTGCCAGCAGTTGGTCGGGTAGCGAGCGCACAGATACGCAGTATTTT.

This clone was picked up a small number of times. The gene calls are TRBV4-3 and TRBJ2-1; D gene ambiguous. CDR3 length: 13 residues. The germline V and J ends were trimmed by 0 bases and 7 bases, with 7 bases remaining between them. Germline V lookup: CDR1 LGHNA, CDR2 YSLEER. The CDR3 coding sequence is TGCGCCAGCAGCCAAGATCTATCGAATGAGCAGTTCTTC. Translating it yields CASSQDLSNEQFF.

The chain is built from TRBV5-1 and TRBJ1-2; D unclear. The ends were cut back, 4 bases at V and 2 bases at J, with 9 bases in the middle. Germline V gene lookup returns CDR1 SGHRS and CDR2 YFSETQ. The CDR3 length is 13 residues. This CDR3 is CASSRERNYGYTF. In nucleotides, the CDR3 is TGCGCCAGCAGCAGAGAGCGGAACTATGGCTACACCTTC.

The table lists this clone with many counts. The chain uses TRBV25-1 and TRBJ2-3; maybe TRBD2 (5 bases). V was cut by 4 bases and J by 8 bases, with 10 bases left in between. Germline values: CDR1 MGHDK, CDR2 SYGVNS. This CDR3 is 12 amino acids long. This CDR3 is CASSGSGSTQYF. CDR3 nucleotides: TGTGCCAGCAGTGGATCGGGAAGTACGCAGTATTTT.

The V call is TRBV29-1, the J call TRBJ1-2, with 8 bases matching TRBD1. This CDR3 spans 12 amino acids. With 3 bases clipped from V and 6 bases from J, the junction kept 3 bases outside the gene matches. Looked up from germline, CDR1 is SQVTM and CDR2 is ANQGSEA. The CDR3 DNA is TGCAGCGTTGAGGGGGACAGGCATGGCTACACCTTC. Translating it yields CSVEGDRHGYTF.

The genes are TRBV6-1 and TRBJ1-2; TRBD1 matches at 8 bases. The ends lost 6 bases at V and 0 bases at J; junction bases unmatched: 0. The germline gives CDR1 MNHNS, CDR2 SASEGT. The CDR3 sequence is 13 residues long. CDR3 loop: CASRGQANYGYTF. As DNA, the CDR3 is TGTGCCAGCAGGGGACAGGCTAACTATGGCTACACCTTC.

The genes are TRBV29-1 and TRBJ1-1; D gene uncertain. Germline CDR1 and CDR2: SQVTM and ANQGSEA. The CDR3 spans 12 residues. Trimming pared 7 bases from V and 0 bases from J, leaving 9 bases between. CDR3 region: CSAKDVNTEAFF. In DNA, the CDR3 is TGCAGCGCCAAGGACGTGAACACTGAAGCTTTCTTT.

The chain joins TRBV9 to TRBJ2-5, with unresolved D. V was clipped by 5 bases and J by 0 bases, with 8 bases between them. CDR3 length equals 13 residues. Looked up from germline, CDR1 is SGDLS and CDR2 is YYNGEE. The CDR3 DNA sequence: TGTGCCAGCAGTAAAGGGAACCAAGAGACCCAGTACTTC. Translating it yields CASSKGNQETQYF.